Following are 24 T cell receptor beta chains from one sample sequenced in a study of regulatory T cells in long-lasting Graves disease. To make TCR beta libraries, researchers used iRepertoire HTBI primers and Arm-PCR of CDR3 regions. MiXCR was run by TCRdb on the multiplex PCR reads, yielding one entry per CDR3 protein. The profile shows roughly 510,000 distinct CDR3 sequences, about 16% of them singletons. Described time point: newly diagnosed GD, antithyroid drugs for less than 3 months. Generation of the TCR library employed RNA extracted from PBMCs. The sample was also reused in another study, on T cells in Graves' hyperthyroidism and ophthalmopathy.

The sample consisted of peripheral blood mononuclear cells (PBMCs), taken at new diagnosis, from a patient treated with antithyroid drugs. The receptors stem from a man aged 18 to 35 with Graves disease.

V is TRBV20-1 and J is TRBJ2-7; TRBD2 matches 14 bases. Germline CDR1 and CDR2: DFQATT and SNEGSKA (reference sequence). This CDR3 is 16 amino acids long. J was trimmed by 5 bases and V by 6 bases; bases with no gene match: 12. CDR3 protein: CSASRLAGGLTDEQYF. Written as DNA, the CDR3 is TGCAGTGCATCACGACTAGCGGGAGGGTTAACCGACGAGCAGTACTTC.

This clonotype was counted ten times or more. V and J are TRBV7-3 and TRBJ1-1; D is uncertain. There are 14 residues in the CDR3. V gave up 2 bases and J gave up 2 bases, with 9 bases separating them. Germline V gene lookup returns CDR1 SGHTA and CDR2 FQGTGA. The CDR3 loop reads CASSLGHSNTEAFF. The CDR3 region has the DNA TGTGCCAGCAGCTTAGGGCACAGCAACACTGAAGCTTTCTTT.

There are a few counts of this clonotype. This chain links TRBV6-9 with TRBJ2-7; a weak D match, TRBD1 (5 bases). This CDR3 spans 16 amino acids. Deletions cut 3 bases from V and 2 bases from J, with 17 bases between. Germline-derived CDR1 and CDR2 are MNHGY and SVAAGI. The CDR3 DNA reads TGTGCCAGCAGTTACTCCCCAGGGATATCGGCCTACGAGCAGTACTTC. It yields the protein CASSYSPGISAYEQYF.

This clonotype was counted many times. V and J are TRBV20-1 and TRBJ2-5; 12 bases match TRBD2. This CDR3 has 16 amino acids. Germline CDR1 is DFQATT and CDR2 is SNEGSKA (reference sequence). J lost 2 bases, V lost 1 base, and 5 bases had no gene match. Here the CDR3 DNA reads TGCAGTGCTAGAGGGTCTAGCGGGAGGGGTCAAGAGACCCAGTACTTC. This sequence encodes CSARGSSGRGQETQYF.

The genes are TRBV10-2 and TRBJ2-3; TRBD2 matches at 12 bases. The CDR3 extends over 16 amino acids. Germline V CDR1 and CDR2: WSHSY, SAAADI. Trimming removed 2 bases from V and 3 bases from J; junction bases left unmatched: 3. The CDR3 nucleotides are TGCGCCAGCAGTGAGAGACTAGCGGGAGAGACAGATACGCAGTATTTT. Its translation: CASSERLAGETDTQYF.

The chain recombines TRBV2 with TRBJ1-4, with D perhaps TRBD1 (6 bases). The germline gives CDR1 SNHLY, CDR2 FYNNEI. The CDR3 covers 15 residues. Between the trimmed V and J ends, which lost 7 bases and 5 bases, there was a span of 17 bases. CDR3 nucleotide sequence: TGTGCCAGCATGTTTGGGGACACACGGAATGAAAAACTGTTTTTT. It translates to CASMFGDTRNEKLFF. Combining the CDR3 with reference TRBV2 and TRBJ1-4 gives the whole variable domain EPEVTQTPSHQVTQMGQEVILRCVPISNHLYFYWYRQILGQKVEFLVSFYNNEISEKSEIFDDQFSVERPDGSNFTLKIRSTKLEDSAMYFCASMFGDTRNEKLFFGSGTQLSVL.

The V and J genes are TRBV6-1 and TRBJ2-7; no firm D call. V was cut by 6 bases and J by 4 bases, with 22 bases left in between. This CDR3 region has 16 residues. Germline V gene lookup returns CDR1 MNHNS and CDR2 SASEGT. In nucleotides, the CDR3 is TGTGCCAGCAGCCCAAGCCGTTCTAGAATGTCATACGAGCAGTACTTC. This encodes CASSPSRSRMSYEQYF.

This clonotype was counted a few times. The J gene is TRBJ2-1, the V gene TRBV7-3; D remains unclear. The CDR3 length is 16 residues. Between the trimmed V and J ends, which lost 1 base and 8 bases, there was a span of 18 bases. Germline CDR1 reads SGHTA; CDR2 reads FQGTGA. CDR3 in DNA: TGTGCCAGCAGCTTAAGCCCCGCGGCTGGGGTCGATGAGCAGTTCTTC. The encoded protein is CASSLSPAAGVDEQFF.

This clonotype was recorded at least ten times. The rearrangement joins TRBV5-1 to TRBJ2-3; D may be TRBD2 (6 bases). V shed 0 bases and J shed 2 bases, with 13 bases lying between them. Germline CDR1 reads SGHRS; CDR2 reads YFSETQ. The CDR3 runs to 16 residues. DNA of the CDR3: TGCGCCAGCAGCTTGGGGTCGGGACTGAACACAGATACGCAGTATTTT. This sequence encodes CASSLGSGLNTDTQYF.

At least ten counts were recorded for this clonotype. The V gene is TRBV2, the J gene TRBJ2-6; D tentatively fits TRBD1 or TRBD2 (5 bases each). V was shortened by 6 bases and J by 0 bases, with 15 bases between the two germline ends. CDR3 size: 17 residues. Germline-derived CDR1 and CDR2 are SNHLY and FYNNEI. CDR3 bases: TGTGCCAGCAGCCAGGGACGGACCTTCTCTGGGGCCAACGTCCTGACTTTC. Protein product: CASSQGRTFSGANVLTF.

In its sample, this clonotype was seen many times. The V call is TRBV6-1, the J call TRBJ2-3, with D uncertain. Germline CDR1 and CDR2: MNHNS and SASEGT. The CDR3 totals 18 residues. V dropped 1 base and J dropped 1 base, with 18 bases sitting between them. CDR3 nucleotide sequence: TGTGCCAGCAGTGAAGGGATCGTAGGGCCCCTACGCACAGATACGCAGTATTTT. It translates to CASSEGIVGPLRTDTQYF.

With regard to this clonotype: A much bigger clone sits one base away, suggesting this may be a read error. The chain combines TRBV11-2 with TRBJ2-7, with TRBD2 identical over 7 bases. J was trimmed by 2 bases and V by 5 bases; bases with no gene match: 12. The CDR3 contains 16 residues. Germline-derived CDR1 and CDR2 are SGHAT and FQNNGV. The CDR3, as DNA: TGTGCCAGCAGCACCCCGGAGCGGGACTACCCCTACGAGCAGTACTTC. Translation gives CASSTPERDYPYEQYF.

This clonotype has ten or more counts. The chain joins TRBV24-1 to TRBJ2-1; 7 bases align to TRBD1. J was trimmed by 5 bases and V by 3 bases; bases with no gene match: 9. Germline V CDR1 and CDR2: KGHDR, SFDVKD. The CDR3 is 16 amino acids. The CDR3 sequence: CATSDPPRDRDNEQFF. For the CDR3, the DNA is TGTGCCACCAGTGATCCCCCCCGGGACAGAGACAATGAGCAGTTCTTC.

This sequence joins TRBV6-1 and TRBJ2-3; no clear D. Looked up from germline, CDR1 is MNHNS and CDR2 is SASEGT. The V gene lost 7 bases and the J gene lost 8 bases, with 10 bases spanning the gap. The CDR3 has 11 residues. The DNA of the CDR3 is TGTGCCAGCACCCGACTTGGTACGCAGTATTTT. Amino acids: CASTRLGTQYF.

This chain connects TRBV20-1 to TRBJ2-7, with D possibly TRBD1 on 5 matching bases. This CDR3 has 13 residues. With 6 bases removed from V and 5 bases from J, the gap between germline ends came to 17 bases. Germline values: CDR1 DFQATT, CDR2 SNEGSKA (reference sequence). CDR3 in amino acids: CSAANRFLDEQYF. CDR3 in DNA: TGCAGTGCAGCGAACAGGTTTTTAGACGAGCAGTACTTC.

There are many counts of this clonotype. The chain is built from TRBV28 and TRBJ1-1, with D perhaps TRBD1 (5 bases). The CDR3 runs 14 residues. V was trimmed by 2 bases and J by 5 bases, leaving 12 bases between them. CDR1 is MDHEN, CDR2 SYDVKM, per germline. The chain's CDR3 is CASSLQGSRTEAFF. CDR3 bases: TGTGCCAGCAGTTTACAGGGAAGTCGAACTGAAGCTTTCTTT.

This clonotype showed up many times. This chain connects TRBV5-1 to TRBJ2-1; 10 bases map to TRBD1. This CDR3 has 15 residues. J was trimmed by 6 bases and V by 3 bases; bases with no gene match: 6. The germline CDR1 and CDR2 sequences are SGHRS and YFSETQ. DNA for the CDR3: TGCGCCAGCAGCTGGGGGGACAGGGGAGGCAATGAGCAGTTCTTC. Translation: CASSWGDRGGNEQFF.

This chain connects TRBV20-1 to TRBJ2-1, with D tentatively TRBD1 (6 bases). The CDR3 runs 16 residues. V was trimmed by 6 bases and J by 1 base, leaving 19 bases between them. Germline V CDR1 and CDR2: DFQATT, SNEGSKA (reference sequence). The CDR3 loop reads CSATIDRPNSYNEQFF. The CDR3 nucleotides read TGCAGTGCAACTATTGACAGGCCGAATTCCTACAATGAGCAGTTCTTC.

The rearrangement uses TRBV12-3 or TRBV12-4 and TRBJ2-7; possible D gene TRBD1, 6 bases. The CDR3 loop spans 15 amino acids. V was clipped by 4 bases and J by 0 bases, with 13 bases between them. Here the CDR3 reads CASSWTAKYSYEQYF. The CDR3 DNA reads TGTGCCAGCAGTTGGACAGCCAAGTACTCCTACGAGCAGTACTTC.

In regard to this clonotype: This sequence may be a read error, since a much larger clone differs from it by one base. V usage is TRBV6-1 and J usage is TRBJ2-7, with 7 bases that match TRBD1. The CDR3 spans 13 residues. Germline-derived CDR1 and CDR2 are MNHNS and SASEGT. The CDR3 nucleotides read TGTGCCAGCGGGAACAGGGGATTAGGCGAGCAGGACTTC. Translating gives CASGNRGLGEQDF.

Concerning this clonotype itself: This may stem from a read error, because a much larger clone lies one nucleotide away. The V gene is TRBV18, the J gene TRBJ2-5, with D unresolved. The DNA end is a closer match to TRBJ2-1, so the J assignment may be wrong. The CDR3 is 14 residues long. Germline CDR1 is KGHSH and CDR2 is LQKENI. CDR3 bases: TGTGCCAGCTCGTACCGACTTGGGCAAGAGACCCAGTTCTTC. Translated, it gives CASSYRLGQETQFF.

This clonotype has ten or more counts. V gene TRBV27 combines with J gene TRBJ1-2, with D tentatively TRBD1 (6 bases). Germline assignment: CDR1 MNHEY and CDR2 SMNVEV (reference sequence). The ends were cut back, 3 bases at V and 3 bases at J, with 8 bases in the middle. This CDR3 is 13 amino acids long. CDR3 bases: TGTGCCAGCAGTTTCTCAGGGGACTATGGCTACACCTTC. This gives the protein CASSFSGDYGYTF.

This clonotype was observed a few times. The DNA for the CDR3 is TGTGCCAGCAGCCACCGGCGCGTGGGGGGGTATGGCTACACCTTC. Translation: CASSHRRVGGYGYTF. The V call is TRBV7-2, the J call TRBJ1-2, with D tentatively TRBD1 (5 bases). CDR1 SGHTA and CDR2 FQGNSA come from the germline V gene. V was pared by 5 bases and J by 5 bases, with 18 bases between. The CDR3 totals 15 residues.

V usage is TRBV27 and J usage is TRBJ2-7; 9 bases align to TRBD2. CDR3 size: 14 residues. After removal of 3 bases from V and 2 bases from J, the junction contained 2 bases not matched to a gene. Germline lookup yields CDR1 MNHEY and CDR2 SMNVEV (reference sequence). The CDR3 loop is CASSFSSGTYEQYF. As DNA, the CDR3 is TGTGCCAGCAGTTTTTCTAGCGGGACCTACGAGCAGTACTTC.